A single sample is the source of the 19 T cell receptor beta chains below, sequenced in a study of vaccination effects on CD4 cells after COVID-19. Which antigens these TCRs recognize remains unknown. Only in-frame clones appear in the TCRdb table, and some are missing; sequencing was by immunoSEQ multiplex PCR. The sample lists approximately 47,000 clones; around 70% were seen once. CD4+ T cell isolation took place after nine to eleven days of culture. Two doses of either BNT162b2 or mRNA-1273 were given to each participant. This material consisted of CD4+ T cells from PBMCs cultured without peptide, taken after COVID-19 vaccination. The receptors were gathered from a human donor who received a COVID-19 vaccine.

The chain combines TRBV10-2 with TRBJ2-4, with no clear D. Trimming removed 5 bases at V and 6 bases at J, with 8 bases between. Germline CDR1 and CDR2: WSHSY and SAAADI. The CDR3 sequence is 12 residues long. The CDR3 reads CASSTDGNIQYF. The CDR3 region has the DNA TGCGCCAGCAGTACGGACGGAAACATTCAGTACTTC.

This chain uses TRBV19 with TRBJ2-7; D uncertain. The V end lost 7 bases, the J end lost 2 bases, and 15 bases lay between the germline ends. In germline, CDR1 is LNHDA, CDR2 SQIVND (reference sequence). The CDR3 is 14 residues long. The chain's CDR3 is CASMPRLSPYEQYF. Written as DNA, the CDR3 is TGTGCCAGTATGCCCCGGTTAAGCCCCTACGAGCAGTACTTC.

The chain carries TRBV11-2 and TRBJ2-5; D not certain. Germline CDR1 and CDR2: SGHAT and FQNNGV. The CDR3 is 12 residues long. Trimming shortened V by 0 bases and J by 6 bases, and 5 bases separated the two germline ends. The CDR3: CASSLDSQTQYF. The DNA of the CDR3 is TGTGCCAGCAGCTTAGACTCCCAGACCCAGTACTTC.

V gene TRBV6-5 combines with J gene TRBJ2-2, with TRBD2 matching 8 bases. The CDR3 is 14 residues long. Trimming removed 9 bases from V and 0 bases from J; junction bases left unmatched: 3. The V gene's germline CDR1 is MNHEY and CDR2 SVGAGI. The CDR3 protein is CASAGGANTGELFF. The DNA of the CDR3 is TGTGCCAGTGCGGGGGGAGCGAACACCGGGGAGCTGTTTTTT.

This clone was counted only a few times. V and J are TRBV10-3 and TRBJ2-6; D not resolved. Trimming removed 3 bases from V and 0 bases from J, with 3 bases in between. Per the germline V gene, CDR1 is ENHRY and CDR2 is SYGVKD. The CDR3 covers 14 residues. Here the CDR3 DNA reads TGTGCCATCAGTGACCCCTCTGGGGCCAACGTCCTGACTTTC. Translated, it gives CAISDPSGANVLTF.

The V gene is TRBV27, the J gene TRBJ2-5, with 9 nucleotides matching TRBD1. Germline V gene lookup returns CDR1 MNHEY and CDR2 SMNVEV (reference sequence). With 5 bases clipped from V and 4 bases from J, the junction kept 8 bases outside the gene matches. This CDR3 is 15 amino acids long. The CDR3, as DNA: TGTGCCAGCAGTCCCGGACAGGGGAATGCAGAGACCCAGTACTTC. It specifies CASSPGQGNAETQYF.

This chain links TRBV2 with TRBJ1-6, with D maybe TRBD1 (5 bases). Trimming removed 2 bases from V and 5 bases from J, with 10 bases in between. The CDR3 runs 15 residues. Germline CDR1 reads SNHLY; CDR2 reads FYNNEI. The CDR3 region is CASSERGINNSPLHF. The CDR3 DNA sequence: TGTGCCAGCAGTGAAAGGGGAATCAATAATTCACCCCTCCACTTT.

This chain connects TRBV19 to TRBJ2-1, with 13 bases identical to TRBD2. CDR3 length equals 17 residues. Germline V gene lookup returns CDR1 LNHDA and CDR2 SQIVND (reference sequence). V lost 3 bases and J lost 9; bases outside the gene matches: 11. CDR3 sequence: CASSIRLGLAGESEQFF. Here the CDR3 DNA reads TGTGCCAGTAGTATCAGGCTCGGACTAGCGGGAGAGAGTGAGCAGTTCTTC.

This chain links TRBV12-3 or TRBV12-4 with TRBJ1-1; perhaps TRBD1 as D (5 bases). The V gene lost 3 bases and the J gene lost 5 bases, with 10 bases spanning the gap. CDR3 length: 13 amino acids. CDR3 nucleotide sequence: TGTGCCAGCAGTTTTTCGGGGGTTACTGAAGCTTTCTTT. Translation: CASSFSGVTEAFF.

This chain connects TRBV5-4 to TRBJ2-7; 11 nucleotides match TRBD2. The CDR3 extends over 16 amino acids. Losses at the gene ends were 5 bases for V and 0 bases for J; bases not matched to a gene: 7. Germline V gives CDR1 SGHNT, CDR2 YYREEE (reference sequence). CDR3 residues: CASRYSGTSGSYEQYF. For the CDR3, the DNA is TGTGCCAGCAGGTATTCCGGGACTAGCGGCTCCTACGAGCAGTACTTC. The variable domain in full, completed from reference TRBV5-4 and TRBJ2-7, reads ETGVTQSPTHLIKTRGQQVTLRCSSQSGHNTVSWYQQALGQGPQFIFQYYREEENGRGNFPPRFSGLQFPNYSSELNVNALELDDSALYLCASRYSGTSGSYEQYFGPGTRLTVT.

This clone has more than one count but fewer than ten. The chain joins TRBV19 to TRBJ1-2; 8 bases agree with TRBD1. Per germline, CDR1 LNHDA and CDR2 SQIVND (reference sequence). With 5 bases clipped from V and 2 bases from J, the junction kept 10 bases outside the gene matches. This CDR3 comprises 16 residues. The CDR3 region is CASSLAAGGANYGYTF. The CDR3 DNA follows: TGTGCCAGTAGTTTGGCAGCAGGGGGCGCAAACTATGGCTACACCTTC.

CDR3 nucleotide sequence: TGTGCCAGCAGCGTAGAGGAGAGCACTGAAGCTTTCTTT. Its protein is CASSVEESTEAFF. V gene TRBV9 combines with J gene TRBJ1-1; D is unresolved. The V end lost 0 bases, the J end lost 4 bases, and 7 bases lay between the germline ends. The CDR3 covers 13 residues. Looked up from germline, CDR1 is SGDLS and CDR2 is YYNGEE.

This chain connects TRBV11-2 to TRBJ2-1; 8 bases match TRBD1. Germline CDR1 reads SGHAT; CDR2 reads FQNNGV. V shed 6 bases and J 0 bases; nucleotides not matched to a gene: 4. The CDR3 totals 15 residues. The CDR3 bases are TGTGCCAGCAGGAGGACAGGGAGCTCCTACAATGAGCAGTTCTTC. This encodes CASRRTGSSYNEQFF.

This clone has only one observation. This chain links TRBV12-3 or TRBV12-4 with TRBJ1-6; D gene unclear. V lost 5 bases, J lost 10 bases, and 9 bases lay in between. This CDR3 comprises 12 residues. CDR3 in amino acids: CASSLRRSPLHF. The CDR3 DNA is TGTGCCAGCAGTCTAAGGAGATCACCCCTCCACTTT.

V gene TRBV24-1 combines with J gene TRBJ2-6; possible D gene TRBD1, 7 bases. The CDR3 totals 17 residues. Trimming shortened V by 3 bases and J by 6 bases, and 17 bases separated the two germline ends. Germline CDR1 and CDR2: KGHDR and SFDVKD. CDR3 sequence reads: CATSDPQGTGVANVLTF. The CDR3 region has the DNA TGTGCCACCAGTGATCCACAGGGGACGGGGGTGGCCAACGTCCTGACTTTC.

This clone has just one count. This chain uses TRBV4-1 with TRBJ2-5, with D tentatively TRBD1 (6 bases). V was pared by 1 base and J by 7 bases, with 16 bases between. CDR3 size: 15 residues. The germline V gene has CDR1 MGHRA and CDR2 YSYEKL. The CDR3, as DNA: TGCGCCAGCAGCCAAGCAGTACCGCTACAGGGGACCCAGTACTTC. Translation gives CASSQAVPLQGTQYF.

This rearrangement joins TRBV11-2 to TRBJ1-6; 8 nucleotides agree with TRBD1. V shed 5 bases, J shed 9 bases, and the junction held 9 bases outside the gene matches. The CDR3 totals 15 residues. Germline V gene data show CDR1 as SGHAT and CDR2 as FQNNGV. The CDR3 nucleotides read TGTGCCAGCAGCACCCCGGGACAGGCGGGTTCACCCCTCCACTTT. Protein product: CASSTPGQAGSPLHF.

The chain joins TRBV6-9 to TRBJ2-7; 8 positions agree with TRBD1. V lost 2 bases to trimming and J lost 3 bases; unmatched junction nucleotides: 9. The CDR3 is 16 amino acids. Germline CDR1 is MNHGY and CDR2 is SVAAGI. CDR3: CASSYGLGQGGYEQYF. The CDR3 coding sequence is TGTGCCAGCAGTTATGGGTTAGGACAGGGCGGCTACGAGCAGTACTTC.

The gene calls are TRBV7-2 and TRBJ2-2; possibly TRBD1 for D (5 bases). There are 14 residues in the CDR3. CDR1 is SGHTA, CDR2 FQGNSA, per germline. V shed 6 bases and J shed 3 bases, with 11 bases lying between them. The CDR3 sequence is CASRPRGYTGELFF. The CDR3 DNA reads TGTGCCAGCAGACCAAGGGGTTACACCGGGGAGCTGTTTTTT. Full variable domain (missing parts from reference TRBV7-2 and TRBJ2-2): GAGVSQSPSNKVTEKGKDVELRCDPISGHTALYWYRQSLGQGLEFLIYFQGNSAPDKSGLPSDRFSAERTGGSVSTLTIQRTQQEDSAVYLCASRPRGYTGELFFGEGSRLTVL.